The 3 T cell receptor beta chains given below trace back to one sample, sequenced in a study of T cell repertoires in ileal Crohn's disease. Time point indicated: inflamed ileum from the surgical specimen. TCRdb's copy holds only in-frame clones and misses some; the assay was immunoSEQ multiplex PCR. The sample lists 4,500 to 7,000 clones; 80% were seen once. Input material: ileal tissue. Receptors originate from an adult with Crohn's disease.

The chain carries TRBV6-6 and TRBJ1-1, with D possibly TRBD1 on 6 matching bases. CDR3 size: 14 residues. Germline CDR1 reads MNHNY; CDR2 reads SVGAGI (reference sequence). V was shortened by 6 bases and J by 6 bases, with 17 bases between the two germline ends. The CDR3 DNA reads as TGTGCCAGCAGGGGGGCCCACCCGGGCGCTGAAGCTTTCTTT. Protein product: CASRGAHPGAEAFF.

This clone occurred a few times. The J gene is TRBJ2-1, the V gene TRBV5-1; D is possibly TRBD1 (6 bases). V lost 7 bases and J lost 4, with 18 bases in between. The CDR3 sequence is 15 residues long. Looked up from germline, CDR1 is SGHRS and CDR2 is YFSETQ. This CDR3 reads CASFVETGLYNEQFF. CDR3 DNA: TGCGCCAGCTTCGTGGAGACAGGACTTTACAATGAGCAGTTCTTC.

This clone was found a few times. The V and J genes are TRBV2 and TRBJ1-2, with D perhaps matching TRBD1 (5 bases). The CDR3 sequence is 13 residues long. Trimming pared 6 bases from V and 2 bases from J, leaving 10 bases between. CDR1 is SNHLY, CDR2 FYNNEI, per germline. The CDR3 DNA sequence: TGTGCCAGCAGCCCTGACAGCAACTATGGCTACACCTTC. Translating gives CASSPDSNYGYTF.